A selection of T cell receptor beta chains follows, all from one sample in a study of blood T cell repertoires in COVID-19. Clones were read by immunoSEQ multiplex PCR, and TCRdb kept only the in-frame ones, dropping some. The sample contains about 160,000 clones, 92% of which appear only once. Material for sequencing was peripheral blood. These receptors were obtained from a man in his thirties or forties with COVID-19, enrolled during active disease. The CDR3 runs from the conserved cysteine through the conserved F or W. Each record gives: clone size, V gene, D gene, J gene, CDR3 protein, CDR3 DNA. D genes are given only for firm matches. Only part of the rows carry a size: once, few, many, or a class if the clone is expanded.

>once|TRBV19|.|TRBJ2-7
CASSIGGSGRYF
TGTGCCAGTAGTATCGGCGGGTCCGGGCGGTACTTC
>.|TRBV7-2|TRBD2|TRBJ2-3
CASSLAPGLAPTDTQYF
TGTGCCAGCAGCTTAGCGCCGGGACTAGCACCCACAGATACGCAGTATTTT
>.|TRBV4-3|TRBD1|TRBJ1-5
CASSQGWGQGNQPQHF
TGCGCCAGCAGCCAAGGGTGGGGACAGGGCAATCAGCCCCAGCATTTT
>.|TRBV12-5|.|TRBJ1-5
CASGFPSPGGSNQPQHF
TGTGCTAGTGGTTTTCCCTCTCCGGGGGGTAGCAATCAGCCCCAGCATTTT
>.|TRBV12-3/TRBV12-4|.|TRBJ2-3
CASRRDTQYF
TGTGCCAGCAGGAGGGATACGCAGTATTTT
>.|TRBV5-6|TRBD2|TRBJ2-3
CASSSRGGSTDTQYF
TGTGCCAGCAGTTCGCGGGGGGGAAGCACAGATACGCAGTATTTT
>.|TRBV3-1/TRBV3-2|.|TRBJ2-4
CASSQPWGDIQYF
TGTGCCAGCAGCCAACCGTGGGGGGACATTCAGTACTTC
>.|TRBV9|.|TRBJ2-5
CASSVTGGNQETQYF
TGTGCCAGCAGCGTCACGGGCGGGAACCAAGAGACCCAGTACTTC
>once|TRBV5-6|TRBD2|TRBJ2-1
CASSLAPSGSYNEQFF
TGTGCCAGCAGCTTGGCCCCTAGCGGGAGTTACAATGAGCAGTTCTTC
>.|TRBV19|.|TRBJ1-5
CARAPPVSNQPQHF
TGTGCCAGAGCCCCACCGGTCAGCAATCAGCCCCAGCATTTT
>.|TRBV3-1/TRBV3-2|TRBD1|TRBJ1-1
CASSPWGQGGTEAFF
TGTGCCAGCAGCCCCTGGGGACAGGGGGGGACTGAAGCTTTCTTT
>.|TRBV18|TRBD2|TRBJ2-7
CASSPSGGSGHEQYF
TGTGCCAGCTCACCTAGCGGGGGCTCGGGCCACGAGCAGTACTTC
>once|TRBV18|TRBD1|TRBJ1-1
CASSPRPVGTGDTEAFF
TGTGCCAGCTCACCACGACCGGTCGGGACAGGGGACACTGAAGCTTTCTTT
>.|TRBV10-3|.|TRBJ1-2
CAISERDMDYGYTF
TGTGCCATCAGTGAGCGGGATATGGACTATGGCTACACCTTC
>.|TRBV7-3|TRBD1|TRBJ1-2
CASSPGQDYGYTF
TGTGCCAGCAGCCCTGGACAGGACTATGGCTACACCTTC
>.|TRBV29-1|.|TRBJ2-1
CSVDVLANNEQFF
TGCAGCGTTGACGTTCTAGCCAACAATGAGCAGTTCTTC
>.|TRBV3-1/TRBV3-2|TRBD2|TRBJ2-1
CASSFQNPGLASTEQFF
TGTGCCAGCAGCTTCCAAAATCCGGGACTAGCCTCAACTGAGCAGTTCTTC
>.|TRBV2|.|TRBJ2-4
CASSVQNLAKNIQYF
TGTGCCAGCAGTGTACAGAATCTAGCCAAAAACATTCAGTACTTC
>.|TRBV4-1|.|TRBJ1-1
CASSPGLWRGNTEAFF
TGCGCCAGCAGCCCCGGTTTGTGGAGGGGGAACACTGAAGCTTTCTTT
>.|TRBV12-3/TRBV12-4|.|TRBJ2-1
CASSSGPYNEQFF
TGTGCCAGCAGTAGCGGACCCTACAATGAGCAGTTCTTC